This paragraph reports one T cell receptor beta chain. Its cognate antigen is unknown. Sequenced by immunoSEQ multiplex PCR; TCRdb stores in-frame clones only, minus some. The table includes 70,000 or so clones, about 93% detected once. It was the approximately 130-subject validation cohort, separate from the roughly 700-subject first cohort, to which the donors belonged. The sample is drawn from a study of cytomegalovirus exposure and HLA in healthy donors. The overall study: Per a later analysis, the roughly 690 first-cohort and over 90 validation repertoires shared one platform. Whole-study results and caveats: Cytomegalovirus association was listed for 164 TCR beta chains. According to a subsequent analysis, TCR clusters identified in the first cohort showed a tendency to co-occur across the roughly 110 validation repertoires.

V gave up 1 base and J gave up 2 bases; unmatched junction bases: 6. Germline V gene data show CDR1 as SQVTM and CDR2 as ANQGSEA. The CDR3 is 15 amino acids. The sequencing input was PBMCs. The rearrangement joins TRBV29-1 to TRBJ1-2; 8 nucleotides agree with TRBD1. This clonotype was sampled from a woman aged 18-29 years in good health and CMV-seropositive. The CDR3 DNA is TGCAGCGTTGAAGGGTGGACAGGGCCGAACTATGGCTACACCTTC. This gives the protein CSVEGWTGPNYGYTF.